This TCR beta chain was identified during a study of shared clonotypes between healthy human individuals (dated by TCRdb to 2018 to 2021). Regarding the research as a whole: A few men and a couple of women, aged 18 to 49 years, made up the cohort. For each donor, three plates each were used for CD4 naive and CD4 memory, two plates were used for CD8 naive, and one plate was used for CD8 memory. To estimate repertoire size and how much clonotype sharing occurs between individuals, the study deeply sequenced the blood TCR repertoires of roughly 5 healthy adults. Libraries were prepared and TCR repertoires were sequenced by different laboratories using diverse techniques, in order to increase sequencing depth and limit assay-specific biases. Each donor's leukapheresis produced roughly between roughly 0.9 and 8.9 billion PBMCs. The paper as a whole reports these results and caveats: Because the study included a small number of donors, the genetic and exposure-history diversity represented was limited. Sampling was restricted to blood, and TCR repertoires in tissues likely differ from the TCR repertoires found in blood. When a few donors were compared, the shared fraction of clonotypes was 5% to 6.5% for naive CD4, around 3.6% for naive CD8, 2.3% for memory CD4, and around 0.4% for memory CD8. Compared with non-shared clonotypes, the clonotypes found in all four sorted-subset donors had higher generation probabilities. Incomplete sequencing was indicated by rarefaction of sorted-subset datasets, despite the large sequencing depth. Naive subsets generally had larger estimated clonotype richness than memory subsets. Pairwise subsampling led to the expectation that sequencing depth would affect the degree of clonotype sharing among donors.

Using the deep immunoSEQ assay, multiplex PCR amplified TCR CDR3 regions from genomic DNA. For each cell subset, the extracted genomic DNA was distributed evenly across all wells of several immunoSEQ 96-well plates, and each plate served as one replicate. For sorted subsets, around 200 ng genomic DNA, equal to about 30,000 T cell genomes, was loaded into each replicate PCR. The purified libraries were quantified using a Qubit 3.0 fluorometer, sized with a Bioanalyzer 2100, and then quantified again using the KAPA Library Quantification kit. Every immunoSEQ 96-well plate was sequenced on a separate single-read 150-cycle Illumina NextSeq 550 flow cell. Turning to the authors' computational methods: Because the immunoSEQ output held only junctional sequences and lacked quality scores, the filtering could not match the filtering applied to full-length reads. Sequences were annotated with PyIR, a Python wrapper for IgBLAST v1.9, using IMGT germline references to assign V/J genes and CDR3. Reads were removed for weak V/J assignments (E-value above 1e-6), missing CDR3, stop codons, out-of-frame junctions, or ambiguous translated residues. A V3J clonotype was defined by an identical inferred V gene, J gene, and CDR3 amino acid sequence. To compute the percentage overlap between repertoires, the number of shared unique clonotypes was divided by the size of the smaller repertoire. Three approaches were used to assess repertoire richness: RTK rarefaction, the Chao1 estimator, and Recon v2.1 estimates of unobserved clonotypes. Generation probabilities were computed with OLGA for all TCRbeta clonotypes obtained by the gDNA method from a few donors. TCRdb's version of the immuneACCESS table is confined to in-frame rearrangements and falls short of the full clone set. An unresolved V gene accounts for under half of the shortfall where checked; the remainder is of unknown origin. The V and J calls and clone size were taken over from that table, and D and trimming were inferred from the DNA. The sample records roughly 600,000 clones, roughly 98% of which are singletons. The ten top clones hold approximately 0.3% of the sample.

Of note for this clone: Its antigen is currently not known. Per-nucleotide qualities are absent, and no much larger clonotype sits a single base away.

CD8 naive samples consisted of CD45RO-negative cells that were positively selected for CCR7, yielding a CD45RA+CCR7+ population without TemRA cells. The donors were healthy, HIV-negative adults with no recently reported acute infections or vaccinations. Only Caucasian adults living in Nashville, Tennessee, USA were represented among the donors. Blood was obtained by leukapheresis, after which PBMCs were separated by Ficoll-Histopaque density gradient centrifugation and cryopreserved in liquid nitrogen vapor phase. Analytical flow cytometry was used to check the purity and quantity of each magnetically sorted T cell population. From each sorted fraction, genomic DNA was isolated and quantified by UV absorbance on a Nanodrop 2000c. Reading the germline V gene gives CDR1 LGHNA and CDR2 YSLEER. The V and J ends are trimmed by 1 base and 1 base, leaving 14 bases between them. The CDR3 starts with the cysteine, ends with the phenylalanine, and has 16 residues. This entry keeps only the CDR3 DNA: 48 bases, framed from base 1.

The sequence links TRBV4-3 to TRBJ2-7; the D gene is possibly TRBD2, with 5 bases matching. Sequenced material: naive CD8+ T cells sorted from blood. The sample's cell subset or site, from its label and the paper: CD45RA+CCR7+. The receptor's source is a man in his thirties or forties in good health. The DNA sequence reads TGCGCCAGCAGCCAAGTAAGCGGACCGGGTTCCTACGAGCAGTACTTC. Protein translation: CASSQVSGPGSYEQYF.